The T cell receptor (beta chain) described here comes from a study of a mutant IDH1 vaccine in newly diagnosed glioma. Study overall: Patients got their first vaccination 4-6 weeks after radiotherapy alone, or with temozolomide cycles.

The protocol was immunoSEQ multiplex PCR, while the TCRdb copy is restricted to in-frame clones and leaves out a portion. The table records roughly 60,000 clones, 70% to 90% of them present only once. As regards this clone: Its antigen is still unknown.

As to time point: week 23, last vaccination. Every vaccine dose comprised 300 ug of mutant IDH1 20-mer peptide plus topical imiquimod. CDR1 is MNHEY and CDR2 is SMNVEV in the germline V gene (reference sequence). Trimming removed 6 bases from V and 10 bases from J, with 19 bases in between. The CDR3 loop spans 14 amino acids. The sample consisted of PBMCs, taken from a glioma patient whose treatment included an IDH1 peptide vaccine. V gene TRBV27 combines with J gene TRBJ2-4, with D unresolved. The receptor was isolated from a man aged 25 to 45 with glioma. The CDR3 DNA reads TGTGCCAGCAGAGGAAGGGCCTCCCCGCAGATTCAGTACTTC. Translating it yields CASRGRASPQIQYF.